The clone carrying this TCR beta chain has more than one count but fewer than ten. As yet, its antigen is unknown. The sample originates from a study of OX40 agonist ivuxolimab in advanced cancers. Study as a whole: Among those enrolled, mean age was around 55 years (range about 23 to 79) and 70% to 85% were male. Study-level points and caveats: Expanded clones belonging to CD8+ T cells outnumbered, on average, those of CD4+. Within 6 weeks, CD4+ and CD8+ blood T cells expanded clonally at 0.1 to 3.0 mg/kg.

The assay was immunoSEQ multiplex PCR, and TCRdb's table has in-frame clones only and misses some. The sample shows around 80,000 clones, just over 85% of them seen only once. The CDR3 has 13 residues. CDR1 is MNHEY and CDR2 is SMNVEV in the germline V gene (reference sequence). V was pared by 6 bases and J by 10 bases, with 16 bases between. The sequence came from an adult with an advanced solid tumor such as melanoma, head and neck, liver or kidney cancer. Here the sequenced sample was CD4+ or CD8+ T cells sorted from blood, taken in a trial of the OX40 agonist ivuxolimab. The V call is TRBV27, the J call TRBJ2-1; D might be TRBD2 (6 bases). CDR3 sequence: CASSLRRGREQFF. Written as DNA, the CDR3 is TGTGCCAGCAGCCTTAGACGGGGGAGGGAGCAGTTCTTC.